Given below is one TCR beta chain in context. Its antigen target is currently unknown. Base qualities are not provided; no much larger clone lies one nucleotide away. The sample originates from a study of T cell responses to AZD1222 COVID-19 vaccine (TCRdb year 2021). Some background on the complete study: A total of roughly 240 trial participants underwent TCR sequencing, of whom about 200 received two doses of AZD1222 and around 26 received two doses of the MenACWY control vaccine. Enrollment into the trials was organized by age into subgroups of 18-55, 56-69 and 70-plus years, and those subgroups contained roughly 140, 27 and 60 TCR-sequenced participants, respectively.

What the work shows at the level of the full study, not this receptor alone: Reportedly, close to half of the unique spike-specific TCRs recognized epitopes lying outside the regions that are mutated in the B.1.351 and B.1.1.7 variants. After two AZD1222 doses, both the breadth and the depth of spike-specific TCRs were significantly higher than at day 0 and than in MenACWY recipients. The 56-69-year group was small, and its depth increase did not reach significance, likely because of low power. Conclusions about previously exposed vaccinees were limited because only six AZD1222 recipients were SARS-CoV-2 seropositive at baseline. Participants were mostly white British, with more females than males. The authors suggested clonal diversity may have been underestimated. No day 14 peak-response samples were available, so repertoires were characterized only after the peak T cell response. CD4 TCRs associated with the vaccine covered the entire spike protein, and the dominant responses were in regions 160-218 and 743-854.

The CDR3 has 15 amino acids, counting the end cysteine and phenylalanine. The read is trimmed to its CDR3 DNA, 45 bases read in frame from base 1. CDR1 and CDR2, per the germline V gene (reference sequence), are LNHDA and SQIVND. V is pared back by 6 bases and J by 6 bases, with 21 bases lying between the germline termini. The time point tag for this specimen amounts to: baseline before first vaccination. The label giving this sample's treatment or condition can be read as: meningococcal conjugate vaccine given as trial control. Samples from vaccinated people were obtained from the UK trials COV001 and COV002, which included a single-blind randomized controlled phase 2/3 trial of AZD1222 (ChAdOx1 nCoV-19) in healthy adults. Trial participant PBMC samples were collected at day 0 and day 28 after the second dose for TCRbeta chain sequencing. The CDR3 regions of human TCRbeta chains were analyzed by immunosequencing. Per the authors' processing: TCRs in the repertoires were matched against a reference library of SARS-CoV-2-specific TCRs that had been generated with the MIRA antigen-specificity platform. Breadth was defined as the fraction of unique TCRs that were SARS-CoV-2-associated, and depth was defined as the fraction of total T cells that were SARS-CoV-2-associated. Using the MIRA data, each spike-specific TCR was mapped to the spike region that the TCR reacts to and placed in a CD4 or CD8 class. Log10-transformed breadth and depth values were compared by one-way ANOVA with Sidak's multiple comparisons tests. Not all clones reach the TCRdb copy of this immuneACCESS table, which keeps in-frame sequences only. Checked studies attribute under half of the gap to unresolved V genes and leave the rest unexplained. D and trimming were read from the DNA, whereas the V and J calls and clone size are those reported in that table. The sample table shows over 150,000 clones, and under 95% are seen once. The top ten hold 4.4% of the sample.

The clonotype comes from an adult in good health. Sequenced material: peripheral blood, taken on day 0 of MenACWY control vaccination. Rearrangement joined TRBV19 to TRBJ2-7; TRBD1 is a weak D gene call, 6 bases matching. The DNA reads TGTGCCAGTAGCCAGGGGACGGGGAGTCTAGGCGAGCAGTACTTC. This sequence encodes CASSQGTGSLGEQYF.